This T cell receptor (beta chain) emerged from a study of T cell clonotyping in hematopoietic cell transplantation. Study overall: Recipient samples before transplant were obtained post-cytoreduction. Study observations and caveats: After transplant, recipient diversity fell while pathologically expanded clonotypes grew through day 180.

Germline V gives CDR1 SGHAT, CDR2 FQNNGV. This CDR3 spans 16 amino acids. The trim removed 5 bases at V and 1 base at J, leaving 5 bases unmatched. The repertoire was sequenced with immunoSEQ multiplex PCR; TCRdb's copy has only in-frame clones and lacks some. The table records about 69,000 clones, 90% to 97% of them present only once. Time point reported: recipient sample about 28 days before transplant, after cytoreduction. This clone has a single count. Its matching antigen is unknown. V gene TRBV11-2 combines with J gene TRBJ2-5; TRBD2 matches at 12 bases. The material was peripheral blood mononuclear cells, obtained before stem cell transplant. The receptor's source is a woman aged 50 to 60 with acute myeloid leukemia. Some clones in this sample may be carry-over from other donors' samples. CDR3 sequence: CASSPGLAGFQETQYF. The CDR3 DNA reads as TGTGCCAGCAGCCCCGGACTAGCGGGGTTCCAAGAGACCCAGTACTTC.